The 7 T cell receptor beta chains presented below share a single source sample, sequenced in a study of T cell responses to AZD1222 COVID-19 vaccine (dated by TCRdb to the early 2020s). The time point label on this specimen signifies: about 28 days (+/-7) after the second vaccine dose. Library preparation employed the immunoSEQ multiplex PCR assay. TCRdb stores this immuneACCESS table with in-frame sequences only. Part of the clones is absent; in the studies checked, under half of the shortfall reflects unresolved V genes, and no reason is known for the rest. This sample gives about 48,000 clones in total; 86% of them show up just once. The leading ten clones occupy approximately 6.5% of the sample. Source: peripheral blood, taken 28 days after the second AZD1222 dose. Source of these receptors: an adult who received the AZD1222 COVID-19 vaccine.

The chain recombines TRBV11-2 with TRBJ2-1; no clear D. Per the germline V gene, CDR1 is SGHAT and CDR2 is FQNNGV. The CDR3 consists of 12 residues. V lost 7 bases and J 10 bases, leaving 14 bases between the germline ends. CDR3 region: CASTNYNAEQFF. In nucleotides, the CDR3 is TGTGCCAGCACTAATTATAACGCGGAGCAGTTCTTC. The variable domain in full, with the rest retrieved from reference TRBV11-2 and TRBJ2-1, is EAGVAQSPRYKIIEKRQSVAFWCNPISGHATLYWYQQILGQGPKLLIQFQNNGVVDDSQLPKDRFSAERLKGVDSTLKIQPAKLEDSAVYLCASTNYNAEQFFGPGTRLTVL.

The chain combines TRBV4-3 with TRBJ1-3, with no clear D. CDR3 length: 15 residues. From germline, CDR1 is LGHNA and CDR2 YSLEER. V was pared by 0 bases and J by 4 bases, with 10 bases between. The chain's CDR3 is CASSQETNQGNTIYF. Here the CDR3 DNA reads TGCGCCAGCAGCCAAGAGACCAACCAAGGAAACACCATATATTTT.

This clone was detected once. The chain links TRBV29-1 to TRBJ2-2, with a tentative D call TRBD2 (7 bases). Germline V gene sequence: CDR1 SQVTM, CDR2 ANQGSEA. V gave up 6 bases and J gave up 1 base, with 18 bases separating them. The CDR3 has 16 amino acids. The CDR3 loop reads CSVGQRGEGNTGELFF. The CDR3 coding sequence is TGCAGCGTCGGGCAAAGGGGGGAGGGGAACACCGGGGAGCTGTTTTTT.

The rearrangement uses TRBV5-5 and TRBJ2-1; 7 nucleotides line up with TRBD1. CDR3 length: 15 amino acids. Germline loops: CDR1 SGHKS, CDR2 YYEKEE (reference sequence). The J segment lost 5 bases and the V segment lost 5 bases, leaving 10 bases of the junction unmatched. The CDR3 spells CASSYTGDGNNEQFF. The CDR3 DNA reads TGTGCCAGCAGTTATACAGGGGATGGAAACAATGAGCAGTTCTTC.

The V gene is TRBV7-8, the J gene TRBJ1-6; D might be TRBD1 (5 bases). Trimming shortened V by 6 bases and J by 7 bases, and 13 bases separated the two germline ends. The CDR3 has 14 residues. The germline V gene has CDR1 SGHVS and CDR2 FQNEAQ. The CDR3 region is CASSYRISNSPLHF. CDR3 coding DNA: TGTGCCAGCAGTTACAGGATTTCGAATTCACCCCTCCACTTT.

This chain joins TRBV13 and TRBJ1-3; D may be TRBD1 (5 bases). The V and J ends lost 1 base and 0 bases respectively, with 16 bases between them. The CDR3 is 18 amino acids. Germline CDR1 and CDR2: PRHDT and FYEKMQ (reference sequence). The CDR3, as DNA: TGTGCCAGCAGCTTAGATTTTGGCAGGGCCAGCTCTGGAAACACCATATATTTT. Translation gives CASSLDFGRASSGNTIYF.

The chain uses TRBV29-1 and TRBJ2-1; 12 bases agree with TRBD2. Germline loops: CDR1 SQVTM, CDR2 ANQGSEA. The CDR3 is 12 amino acids. V lost 8 bases, J lost 9 bases, and 5 bases stayed unmatched. The CDR3 nucleotides read TGCAGCCGACTAGCGGGAGAAGGTGAGCAGTTCTTC. Encoded protein: CSRLAGEGEQFF.